Shown below are 10 T cell receptor beta chains from a single sample sequenced in a study of blood T cell repertoires in COVID-19. This table comes from immunoSEQ multiplex PCR, and its TCRdb copy is limited to in-frame clones, with some not included. Among 300,000 or so clones listed, just over 85% were seen once. The source material was PBMCs or T cells enriched from blood (not recorded which). These receptors were collected from a woman aged 40 to 50 with acute COVID-19.

The gene calls are TRBV6-2 or TRBV6-3 and TRBJ2-3; tentative D call: TRBD2 (6 bases). Germline V gene sequence: CDR1 MNHEY, CDR2 SVGEGT. The CDR3 is 15 amino acids. Trimming cost V 5 bases and J 2 bases, with 14 bases left between them. CDR3 region: CASSQRESNTDTQYF. The CDR3 nucleotides are TGTGCCAGCAGTCAACGGGAGTCCAACACAGATACGCAGTATTTT.

J is TRBJ2-5 and V is TRBV7-2; perhaps TRBD2 as D (5 bases). The CDR3 loop spans 14 amino acids. Germline loops: CDR1 SGHTA, CDR2 FQGNSA. Trimming left V 6 bases short and J 3 bases short, with 14 bases between. CDR3 in DNA: TGTGCCAGCAGTCGAGGGAGCAGAAAAGAGACCCAGTACTTC. It is translated as CASSRGSRKETQYF.

The genes are TRBV4-2 and TRBJ2-3; 8 bases agree with TRBD2. The CDR3 loop spans 21 amino acids. V shed 0 bases and J 0 bases; nucleotides not matched to a gene: 17. From germline, CDR1 is LGHNA and CDR2 YNFKEQ. CDR3: CASSQEAVNVAAGVSTDTQYF. CDR3 in DNA: TGTGCCAGCAGCCAAGAAGCTGTGAATGTGGCAGCGGGGGTAAGCACAGATACGCAGTATTTT.

The chain combines TRBV9 with TRBJ1-6, with 7 bases fitting TRBD1. Germline V gene data show CDR1 as SGDLS and CDR2 as YYNGEE. CDR3 length: 16 residues. V lost 4 bases and J lost 6; bases outside the gene matches: 10. The CDR3 bases are TGTGCCAGCAGCCCGCGGGGACAGACTACTAATTCACCCCTCCACTTT. This translates into CASSPRGQTTNSPLHF. Filled out from reference TRBV9 and TRBJ1-6, the complete variable domain reads DSGVTQTPKHLITATGQRVTLRCSPRSGDLSVYWYQQSLDQGLQFLIQYYNGEERAKGNILERFSAQQFPDLHSELNLSSLELGDSALYFCASSPRGQTTNSPLHFGNGTRLTVT.

The chain uses TRBV5-8 and TRBJ2-5; 9 bases align to TRBD1. The junction had 15 bases not matched to a gene; V was cut back by 7 bases and J by 5 bases. This CDR3 has 16 amino acids. The V gene's germline CDR1 is SGHTS and CDR2 YDEGEE. The CDR3 loop is CASRTGEVLSWETQYF. The CDR3 DNA is TGTGCCAGCCGGACAGGGGAGGTGTTAAGCTGGGAGACCCAGTACTTC.

The chain couples TRBV5-6 to TRBJ2-7, with D possibly matching TRBD1 (6 bases). Germline V lookup: CDR1 SGHDT, CDR2 YYEEEE. Trimming shortened V by 4 bases and J by 6 bases, and 26 bases separated the two germline ends. The CDR3 runs 17 residues. The chain's CDR3 is CASSDWQDRRDLGEQYF. The CDR3 DNA is TGTGCCAGCAGCGATTGGCAGGACAGACGAGATCTCGGCGAGCAGTACTTC.

The rearrangement uses TRBV4-3 and TRBJ1-2; TRBD1 might be the D (5 bases). The germline V gene encodes CDR1 LGHNA and CDR2 YSLEER. The CDR3 has 17 residues. Trimming cost V 0 bases and J 1 base, with 15 bases left between them. DNA for the CDR3: TGCGCCAGCAGCCAAGATGCCCAATCGGGGGGTAACTATGGCTACACCTTC. Residues: CASSQDAQSGGNYGYTF.

The chain uses TRBV6-2 or TRBV6-3 and TRBJ1-1; 8 nucleotides agree with TRBD1. After removal of 4 bases from V and 5 bases from J, the junction contained 6 bases not matched to a gene. This CDR3 comprises 14 residues. Germline V gene data show CDR1 as MNHEY and CDR2 as SVGEGT. The CDR3 sequence: CASSFRTGRTEAFF. CDR3 bases: TGTGCCAGCAGTTTCCGGACAGGGAGGACTGAAGCTTTCTTT.

The V gene is TRBV5-6, the J gene TRBJ2-7, with a possible D match to TRBD1 (6 bases). The germline CDR1 and CDR2 sequences are SGHDT and YYEEEE. This CDR3 contains 15 residues. The V end lost 0 bases, the J end lost 2 bases, and 12 bases lay between the germline ends. The CDR3, as DNA: TGTGCCAGCAGCTTGGTTGGGACAAAGACCTACGAGCAGTACTTC. Translation gives CASSLVGTKTYEQYF.

The genes are TRBV3-1 (or the pseudogene TRBV3-2) and TRBJ2-7; 9 bases fit TRBD2. This CDR3 is 13 amino acids long. V shed 3 bases, J shed 10 bases, and the junction held 7 bases outside the gene matches. The germline CDR1 and CDR2 sequences are LGHDT and YNNKEL (reference sequence). As DNA, the CDR3 is TGTGCCAGCAGCCAGCTGACTAGCGGCGAACAGTACTTC. Amino acids: CASSQLTSGEQYF.